This TCR beta chain appears in the sequencing data of a study of blood T cell repertoires in COVID-19. Some clones are missing from TCRdb's copy, which holds only in-frame ones; the method was immunoSEQ multiplex PCR. Of under 250,000 clones detected, 84% appear once; the ten largest clones hold 3%. Germline assignment: CDR1 LNHDA and CDR2 SQIVND (reference sequence). V lost 3 bases, J lost 4 bases, and 11 bases lay in between. CDR3 length: 14 amino acids. The V gene is TRBV19, the J gene TRBJ2-3, with D possibly matching TRBD2 (7 bases). Sequencing used peripheral blood. This receptor was identified in a woman in her 30s who had recovered from COVID-19. CDR3 region: CASSIRGGADTQYF. The CDR3 nucleotides are TGTGCCAGTAGTATTAGGGGGGGGGCAGATACGCAGTATTTT.